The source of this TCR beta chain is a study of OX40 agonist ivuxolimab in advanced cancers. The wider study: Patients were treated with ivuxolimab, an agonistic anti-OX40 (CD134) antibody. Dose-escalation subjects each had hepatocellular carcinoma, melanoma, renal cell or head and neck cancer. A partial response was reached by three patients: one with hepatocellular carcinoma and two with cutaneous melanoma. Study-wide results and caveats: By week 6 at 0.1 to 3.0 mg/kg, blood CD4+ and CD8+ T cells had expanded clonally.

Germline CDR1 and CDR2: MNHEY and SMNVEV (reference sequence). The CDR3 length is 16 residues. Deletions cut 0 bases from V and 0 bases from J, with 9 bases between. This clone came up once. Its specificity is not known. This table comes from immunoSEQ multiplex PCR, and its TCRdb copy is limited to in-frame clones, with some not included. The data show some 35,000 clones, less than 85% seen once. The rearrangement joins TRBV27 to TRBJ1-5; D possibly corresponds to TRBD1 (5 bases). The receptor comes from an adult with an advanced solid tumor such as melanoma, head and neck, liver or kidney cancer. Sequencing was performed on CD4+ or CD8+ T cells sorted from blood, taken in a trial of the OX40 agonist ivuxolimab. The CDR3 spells CASSLSGDFSNQPQHF. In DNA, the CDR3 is TGTGCCAGCAGTTTATCGGGGGACTTTAGCAATCAGCCCCAGCATTTT.